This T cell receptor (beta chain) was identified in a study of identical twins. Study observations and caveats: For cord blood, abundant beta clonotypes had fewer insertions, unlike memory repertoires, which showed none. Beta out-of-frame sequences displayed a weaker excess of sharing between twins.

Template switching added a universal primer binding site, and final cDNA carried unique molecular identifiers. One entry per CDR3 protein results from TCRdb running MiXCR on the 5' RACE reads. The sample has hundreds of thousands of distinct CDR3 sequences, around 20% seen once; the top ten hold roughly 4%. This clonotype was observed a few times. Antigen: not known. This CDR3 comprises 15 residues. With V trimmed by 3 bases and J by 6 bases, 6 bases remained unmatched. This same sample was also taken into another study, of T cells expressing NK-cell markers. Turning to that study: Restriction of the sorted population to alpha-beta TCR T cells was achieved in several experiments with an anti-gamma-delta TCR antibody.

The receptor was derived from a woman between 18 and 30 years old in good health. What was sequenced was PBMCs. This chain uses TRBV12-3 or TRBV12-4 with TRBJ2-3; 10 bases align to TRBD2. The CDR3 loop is CASSFSGRSLDTQYF. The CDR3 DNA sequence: TGTGCCAGCAGTTTTAGCGGGAGGAGTTTGGATACGCAGTATTTT.